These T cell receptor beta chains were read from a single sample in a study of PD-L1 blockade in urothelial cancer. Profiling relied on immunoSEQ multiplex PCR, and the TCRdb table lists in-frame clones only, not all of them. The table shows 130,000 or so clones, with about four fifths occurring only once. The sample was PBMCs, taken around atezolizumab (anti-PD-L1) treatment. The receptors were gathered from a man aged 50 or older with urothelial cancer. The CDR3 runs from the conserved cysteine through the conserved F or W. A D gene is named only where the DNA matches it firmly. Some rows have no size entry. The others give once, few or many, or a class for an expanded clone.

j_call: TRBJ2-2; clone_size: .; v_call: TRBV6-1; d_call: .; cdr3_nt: TGTGCCAGCAAAGACAGGAACACCGGGGAGCTGTTTTTT; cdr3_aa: CASKDRNTGELFF
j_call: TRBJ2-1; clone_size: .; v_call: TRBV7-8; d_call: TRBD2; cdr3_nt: TGTGCCAGCAGCTTAGTTGTCGGGACTAGCCTTTGGAATGAGCAGTTCTTC; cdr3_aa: CASSLVVGTSLWNEQFF
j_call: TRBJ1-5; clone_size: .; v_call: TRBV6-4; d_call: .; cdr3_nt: TGTGCCAGCGCTGACGGGTTTAATGGGCCCCAGCATTTT; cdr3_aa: CASADGFNGPQHF
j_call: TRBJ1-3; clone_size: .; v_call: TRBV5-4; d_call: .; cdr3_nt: TGTGCCAGTTCAACAGGGTTTGGAAACACCATATATTTT; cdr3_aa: CASSTGFGNTIYF
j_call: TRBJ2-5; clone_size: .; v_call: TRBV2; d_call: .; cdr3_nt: TGTGCCACCGACCAGGGCAGCCAAGAGACCCAGTACTTC; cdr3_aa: CATDQGSQETQYF
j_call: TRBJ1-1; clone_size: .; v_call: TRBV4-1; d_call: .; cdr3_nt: TGCGCCAGCAGCCAAGCCGACAGGAACACTGAAGCTTTCTTT; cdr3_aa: CASSQADRNTEAFF
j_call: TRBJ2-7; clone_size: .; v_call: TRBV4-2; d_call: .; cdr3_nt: TGTGCCAGCAGCCAGGGCGTTCGGTCGGGATACGAGCAGTACTTC; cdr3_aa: CASSQGVRSGYEQYF
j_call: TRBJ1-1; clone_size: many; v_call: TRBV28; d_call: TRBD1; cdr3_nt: TGTGCCAGCACCCGGGACAGGGTCACTGAAGCTTTCTTT; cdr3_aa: CASTRDRVTEAFF
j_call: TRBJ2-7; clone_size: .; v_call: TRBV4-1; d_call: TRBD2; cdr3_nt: TGCGCCAGCAGCCAAGATCATCGCCTAGCGGGAAGTTCGAGCGAGCAGTACTTC; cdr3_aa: CASSQDHRLAGSSSEQYF
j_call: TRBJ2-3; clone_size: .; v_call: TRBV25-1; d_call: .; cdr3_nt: TGTGCCAGCAGTGATACCGGGGGCACAGATACGCAGTATTTT; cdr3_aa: CASSDTGGTDTQYF
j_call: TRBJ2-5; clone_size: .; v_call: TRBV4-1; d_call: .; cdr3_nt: TGCGCCAGCAGCCATCTTACCCCCGGACAGCTGGGGCAGACCCAGTACTTC; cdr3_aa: CASSHLTPGQLGQTQYF
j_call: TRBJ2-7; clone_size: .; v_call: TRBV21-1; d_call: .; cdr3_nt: TGTGCCAGCAGCAAAGAGGGACAGGATCTTTACGAGCAGTACTTC; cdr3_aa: CASSKEGQDLYEQYF
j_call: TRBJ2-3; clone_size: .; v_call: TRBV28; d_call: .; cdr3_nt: TGTGCCAGCAGTTTGGGCACCAACACAGATACGCAGTATTTT; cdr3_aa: CASSLGTNTDTQYF
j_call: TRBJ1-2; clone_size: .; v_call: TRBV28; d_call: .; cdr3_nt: TGTGCCAGCAGTTCAGACATCGTTCGGGGCTACACCTTC; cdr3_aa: CASSSDIVRGYTF
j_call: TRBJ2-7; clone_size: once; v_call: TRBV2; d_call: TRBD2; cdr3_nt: TGTGCCAGCAGTGGGCTAGCGGAGAACGAGCAGTACTTC; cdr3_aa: CASSGLAENEQYF
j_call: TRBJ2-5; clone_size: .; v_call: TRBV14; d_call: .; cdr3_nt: TGTGCCAGCAGCCTTAGGGGCCTGGAGACCCAGTACTTC; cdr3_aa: CASSLRGLETQYF
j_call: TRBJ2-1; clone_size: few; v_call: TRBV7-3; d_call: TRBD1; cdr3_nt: TGTGCCAGCAGCTTCCCGGGACAGGCTAAGTTCTTC; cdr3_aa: CASSFPGQAKFF
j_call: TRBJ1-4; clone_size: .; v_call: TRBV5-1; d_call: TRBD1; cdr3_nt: TGCGCCAGCAGCCCCCCCGACACAGGGGGGGTGGAAAAACTGTTTTTT; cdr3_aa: CASSPPDTGGVEKLFF
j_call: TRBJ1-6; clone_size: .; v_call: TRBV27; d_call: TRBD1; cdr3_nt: TGTGCCAGCAGTACGGGACAGGGACTAGGATCACCCCTCCACTTT; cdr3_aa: CASSTGQGLGSPLHF
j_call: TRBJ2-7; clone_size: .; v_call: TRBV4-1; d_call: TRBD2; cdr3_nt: TGCGCCAGCACCGGGAACGCGGGAGGAGAGCAGTACTTC; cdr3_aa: CASTGNAGGEQYF